This TCR beta chain was retrieved from a study of CD8 T cells in Susac syndrome. The CDR3 sequence is 13 residues long. V dropped 4 bases and J dropped 4 bases, with 13 bases sitting between them. From germline, CDR1 is GTSNPN and CDR2 SVGIG (reference sequence). RNA totalling 0.5 to 1 ug underwent reverse transcription with random hexamers. The method of amplification for TCR beta CDR3 was immunoSEQ multiplex PCR, covering 54 Vbeta and 13 Jbeta. TCRdb passed the immunoSEQ multiplex PCR reads through MiXCR, listing each CDR3 protein once. There are about 190,000 distinct CDR3 sequences in the sample; about 93% occur only once, and around 0.1% lies in the top ten. Points from the study as a whole: As the study acknowledged, the number of individuals who were part of its TCR sequencing and HLA analysis was relatively small.

The controls were healthy donors who were matched for age and sex. TEMRA cells were FACS-enriched, and CD8+ and CD4+ T cells were isolated negatively. In regard to this clonotype: Its antigen is undetermined.

This clonotype was obtained from a human donor in good health. Sequencing input: CD4+ T cells from PBMCs. The rearrangement uses TRBV30 and TRBJ1-1; a possible D gene is TRBD1 (6 bases). The CDR3 spells CAWNRGPGTEAFF. The CDR3 region has the DNA TGTGCCTGGAACCGGGGGCCGGGCACTGAAGCTTTCTTT. Looking up the rest from reference TRBV30 and TRBJ1-1 gives the full variable domain: SQTIHQWPATLVQPVGSPLSLECTVEGTSNPNLYWYRQAAGRGLQLLFYSVGIGQISSEVPQNLSASRPQDRQFILSSKKLLLSDSGFYLCAWNRGPGTEAFFGQGTRLTVV.